This T cell receptor beta chain was sequenced in a study of T cell repertoires in cytomegalovirus infection. One entry per CDR3 protein, called by TCRdb with MiXCR from the reads. The sample yields approximately 1,000,000 distinct CDR3 sequences, approximately 31% seen once. Germline V gene data show CDR1 as SEHNR and CDR2 as FQNEAQ (reference sequence). This CDR3 region has 16 residues. The V and J ends lost 5 bases and 0 bases, in that order; junction bases with no gene match: 7. As regards this clonotype: Antigen: not known. A much larger clone differs from this one at a single base, so this may be a read error.

This specimen was cultured CD8+ T cells from PBMCs, taken from culture after CMV antigen stimulation. The V and J genes are TRBV7-9 and TRBJ2-4; 7 bases are a match to TRBD1. The receptor was derived from a human donor in good health (CMV status not recorded). Some clones in this sample may be carry-over from other donors' samples. The chain's CDR3 is CASSRGQTLAKNIQYF. The CDR3, as DNA: TGTGCCAGCAGCCGGGGACAGACGCTAGCCAAAAACATTCAGTACTTC.